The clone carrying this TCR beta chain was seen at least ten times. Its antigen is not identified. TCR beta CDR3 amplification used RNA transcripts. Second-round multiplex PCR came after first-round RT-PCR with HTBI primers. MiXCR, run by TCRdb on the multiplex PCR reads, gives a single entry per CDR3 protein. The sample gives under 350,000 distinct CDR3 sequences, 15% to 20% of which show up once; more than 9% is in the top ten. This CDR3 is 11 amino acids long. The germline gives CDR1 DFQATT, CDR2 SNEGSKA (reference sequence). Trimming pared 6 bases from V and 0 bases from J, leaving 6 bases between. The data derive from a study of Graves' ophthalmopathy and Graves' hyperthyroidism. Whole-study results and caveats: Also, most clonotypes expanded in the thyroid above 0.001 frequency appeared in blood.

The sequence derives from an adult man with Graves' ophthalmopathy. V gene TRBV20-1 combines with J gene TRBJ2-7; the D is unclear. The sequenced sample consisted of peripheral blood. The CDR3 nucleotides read TGCAGTGCAAGGAGCTCCTACGAGCAGTACTTC. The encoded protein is CSARSSYEQYF.